This T cell receptor (beta chain) was sequenced in a study of identical twins. TCRdb independently ran MiXCR on the 5' RACE reads; one entry per CDR3 protein. Here the sample spans 640,000 or so distinct CDR3 sequences, 5.5% to 6.5% being singletons. V shed 1 base and J shed 8 bases, with 15 bases lying between them. The germline V gene has CDR1 GTSNPN and CDR2 SVGIG (reference sequence). The CDR3 contains 14 residues. Sequenced sample: naive T cells sorted from blood. This chain connects TRBV30 to TRBJ2-1, with D perhaps TRBD1 (6 bases). The sequence was collected from a man younger than 35 in good health. The CDR3: CAWSEGRGTYEQFF. The CDR3, as DNA: TGTGCCTGGAGTGAGGGCAGGGGTACTTATGAGCAGTTCTTC.